This is a list of T cell receptor beta chains from one sample in a study of T cells in Graves' hyperthyroidism and ophthalmopathy. TCRdb itself ran the multiplex PCR reads through MiXCR, one entry per CDR3 protein. The sample has more than 500,000 distinct CDR3 sequences; just over 45% are singletons. Sequenced: peripheral blood or thyroid tissue (not recorded which). These receptors were collected from an adult woman with Graves' disease, either hyperthyroidism or ophthalmopathy (not recorded which). Both conserved end residues are part of each CDR3. A D gene is named only where the DNA matches it firmly. Clone size is given for some rows only: seen once, a few or many times, or a class if the clone is expanded.

D gene,J gene,V gene,clone size,CDR3 DNA,CDR3 protein
TRBD1,TRBJ1-2,TRBV24-1,-,TGTGCCACCAGTGAAACTCCGGGACAGGGGCACTATGGCTACACCTTC,CATSETPGQGHYGYTF
-,TRBJ2-5,TRBV12-3/TRBV12-4,-,TGTGCCAGCAGTTTGGTTAACAGTGGGCAAGAGACCCAGTACTTC,CASSLVNSGQETQYF
-,TRBJ1-6,TRBV10-3,many,TGTGCCAACCCGGGCATGGGGTCACCCCTCCACTTT,CANPGMGSPLHF
-,TRBJ1-2,TRBV2,-,TGTGCCAGCAGTGGGGATTATGGCTACACCTTC,CASSGDYGYTF
TRBD1,TRBJ2-5,TRBV7-9,many,TGTGCCAGCAGCGCCCCATCAGGGGGCGCGGGAGAGACCCAGTACTTC,CASSAPSGGAGETQYF
TRBD2,TRBJ2-3,TRBV12-3/TRBV12-4,-,TGTGCCAGCAGTCTCCAGACTAGCGCTAGCACAGATACGCAGTATTTT,CASSLQTSASTDTQYF
TRBD1,TRBJ1-6,TRBV2,once,TGTGCCAGCTCTGACAGGGACAGCCATTCCTCACCCCTCCACTTT,CASSDRDSHSSPLHF
-,TRBJ1-1,TRBV4-1,many,TGCGCCAGCAGCCAAGATCGTTGGGGGAACACTGAAGCTTTCTTT,CASSQDRWGNTEAFF
TRBD1,TRBJ1-5,TRBV28,-,TGTGCCAGCAGGATACCCGGGACAGGGGTGAATCAGCCCCAGCATTTT,CASRIPGTGVNQPQHF
-,TRBJ1-2,TRBV20-1,many,TGCAGTGCTAGAGATTCGAGGGGGGCCGCTGGCTACACCTTC,CSARDSRGAAGYTF
-,TRBJ2-6,TRBV11-2,many,TGTGCCAGCAGTCCGGGGTGGTATCGGTCGGGGGCCAACGTCCTGACTTTC,CASSPGWYRSGANVLTF
-,TRBJ1-2,TRBV19,-,TGTGCCAGTAGTATCGGACAAGGACTTGGCTACACCTTC,CASSIGQGLGYTF
-,TRBJ1-1,TRBV28,few,TGTGCCAGCAGTTTAGATACAGGGTTCACTGAAGCTTTCTTT,CASSLDTGFTEAFF
TRBD2,TRBJ2-2,TRBV7-8,many,TGTGCCAGCAGAGGGGTAGCGGGTCGTACCGGGGAGCTGTTTTTT,CASRGVAGRTGELFF
-,TRBJ1-1,TRBV20-1,-,TGCAGTGCTAGAGTTAGGCAGGGAGGGAGCACTGAAGCTTTCTTT,CSARVRQGGSTEAFF
-,TRBJ1-5,TRBV20-1,-,TGCAGTTCGAAGGGGGGTAATAGCAATCAGCCCCAGCATTTT,CSSKGGNSNQPQHF